This record looks at one TCR beta chain sequence and its context. Germline CDR1 reads GTSNPN; CDR2 reads SVGIG (reference sequence). The CDR3 has 16 residues. After removal of 4 bases from V and 7 bases from J, the junction contained 12 bases not matched to a gene. This sample was included in a study of human thymus T cells. Assay used: immunoSEQ multiplex PCR; TCRdb lists only in-frame clones, some missing. The sample holds roughly 120,000 clones, around 94% seen once. Resected material from corrective heart surgery provided the thymus tissue analysed. The sequenced sample was thymus tissue. This clonotype was obtained from a boy younger than two with a congenital heart defect but otherwise immunologically healthy. The rearrangement joins TRBV30 to TRBJ2-1; 11 bases agree with TRBD1. In DNA, the CDR3 is TGTGCCTGGACGAAATCGGGGGGACAGGGGGAAAATGAGCAGTTCTTC. Its translation: CAWTKSGGQGENEQFF.